This TCR beta chain was identified in a study of cytomegalovirus exposure and HLA in healthy donors. CDR3 length: 14 residues. Trimming left V 2 bases short and J 0 bases short, with 6 bases between. The germline V gene has CDR1 SGHRS and CDR2 YFSETQ. General study points: Some public TCRs appeared in many individuals, while most sequences were rare. HLA restriction was apparent for most CMV-associated TCR beta chains in a later analysis. The investigators catalogued 150 to 200 TCR beta chains as cytomegalovirus-associated. What a later analysis showed was that several of the most significant clusters appeared linked to common viral pathogens.

In the case of this clone: Its antigen is unknown.

Vbeta (60) and Jbeta (13) primers were used in the PCR. Sequencing used immunoSEQ multiplex PCR; TCRdb keeps in-frame clones, though not all of them. There are 150,000 or so clones in the sample; roughly 80% occur only once, and about 13% lies in the top ten. The chain has TRBV5-1 and TRBJ1-3; D gene unclear. Sequences were obtained from PBMCs. This TCR derives from a man aged 35 to 55 in good health and CMV-seropositive. The CDR3 here is CASSLTSSGNTIYF. CDR3 in DNA: TGCGCCAGCAGCTTAACAAGCTCTGGAAACACCATATATTTT.